This T cell receptor (beta chain) was found in a study of T cell changes during pregnancy in multiple sclerosis. Using immunoSEQ multiplex PCR, the repertoire was profiled, and TCRdb retains in-frame clones only, with some absent. The sample holds about 69,000 clones, around 92% seen once. Trimming took 5 bases from V and 7 from J; bases not matched to a gene: 16. Looked up from germline, CDR1 is SGHTA and CDR2 is FQGTGA. The CDR3 runs to 16 residues. This clone has a single count. This chain joins TRBV7-3 and TRBJ2-5; 7 bases agree with TRBD2. The sample in question was peripheral blood, obtained in the third trimester of pregnancy. This receptor was obtained from a female donor in good health, enrolled as a control in a pregnancy study. The CDR3 coding sequence is TGTGCCAGCAGCCCGGGAGGTGGTCAGGGTGCGTGGACCCAGTACTTC. Translating gives CASSPGGGQGAWTQYF.